These 8 T cell receptor beta chains came from one sample sequenced in a study of shared clonotypes between healthy human individuals. Clones were read by immunoSEQ multiplex PCR, and TCRdb kept only the in-frame ones, dropping some. The sample has over 400,000 clones, 70% to 80% seen once. The material sequenced was PBMCs. These receptors were taken from a woman between 40 and 50 years old in good health. Some clones in this sample may be carry-over from other donors' samples.

V gene TRBV6-5 combines with J gene TRBJ1-1; D unclear. Trimming left V 0 bases short and J 8 bases short, with 16 bases between. Germline assignment: CDR1 MNHEY and CDR2 SVGAGI. CDR3 size: 15 residues. CDR3 sequence: CASSYSSRNRREAFF. The DNA for the CDR3 is TGTGCCAGCAGTTACTCGAGCCGGAATAGAAGGGAAGCTTTCTTT.

V gene TRBV19 combines with J gene TRBJ2-2, with 13 bases fitting TRBD2. The CDR3 sequence is 15 residues long. Germline V gives CDR1 LNHDA, CDR2 SQIVND (reference sequence). V lost 5 bases and J lost 5; bases outside the gene matches: 2. The CDR3 here is CASSGLAGVTGELFF. The DNA of the CDR3 is TGTGCCAGTAGTGGACTAGCGGGAGTTACCGGGGAGCTGTTTTTT.

The count of this clone is one. One junction end disagrees with the germline gene, perhaps due to a read error. The chain has TRBV2 and TRBJ1-3; D is ambiguous. Germline V gene sequence: CDR1 SNHLY, CDR2 FYNNEI. The length of the CDR3 is 13 residues. The CDR3 nucleotides read TGTGCCAGCAGTGAATCGGGTGGAAGCACCATATATTTT. Translated: CASSESGGSTIYF.

The J gene is TRBJ2-5, the V gene TRBV12-1; the D call TRBD2 from the table was never checked on the DNA. TRBV12-1 is a pseudogene locus. This CDR3 spans 14 amino acids. CDR3 sequence: CASSFVSPSETQYF. Here the CDR3 DNA reads TGTGCCAGCAGCTTTGTGTCCCCGAGTGAGACCCAGTACTTC.

V and J are TRBV27 and TRBJ2-1, with TRBD2 matching 9 bases. J was trimmed by 10 bases and V by 2 bases; bases with no gene match: 12. The CDR3 has 16 residues. The germline V gene encodes CDR1 MNHEY and CDR2 SMNVEV (reference sequence). In DNA, the CDR3 is TGTGCCAGCAGTTTAGTGGGTAGCGGGAGCGGGGGCGAGCAGTTCTTC. It translates to CASSLVGSGSGGEQFF.

About this clone: At the DNA level, this CDR3 is encoded by other sequences in the same sample as well. V gene TRBV7-9 combines with J gene TRBJ2-5; unclear D gene. The DNA end favors TRBJ2-7, so the J call may be wrong. CDR1 and CDR2 from the germline V gene are SEHNR and FQNEAQ (reference sequence). The CDR3 spans 11 residues. The CDR3 loop is CASSLSYEQYF. The CDR3 DNA is TGTGCCAGCAGCTTATCTTACGAGCAGTACTTC.

This chain's CDR3 is CASSSGGNSGNTIYF. Here the CDR3 DNA reads TGTGCCAGCAGCTCCGGGGGGAACTCTGGAAACACCATATATTTT. The V gene is TRBV7-2, the J gene TRBJ1-3; weak D call: TRBD1 (5 bases). The V gene's germline CDR1 is SGHTA and CDR2 FQGNSA. The ends were cut back, 4 bases at V and 0 bases at J, with 10 bases in the middle. The CDR3 is 15 residues long.

The rearrangement links TRBV4-3 to TRBJ2-7, with D unclear. CDR3 length equals 13 residues. Germline CDR1 and CDR2: LGHNA and YSLEER. The V gene lost 2 bases and the J gene lost 0 bases, with 5 bases spanning the gap. Here the CDR3 DNA reads TGCGCCAGCAGCCAACACAGCTCCTACGAGCAGTACTTC. Residues: CASSQHSSYEQYF.